This TCR beta chain appears in the sequencing data of a study of T cell responses to AZD1222 COVID-19 vaccine. Regarding this clone: Its antigen is unidentified.

Study results and limitations: White British people made up most donors, females outnumbered males, and clonal diversity was possibly underestimated. Among AZD1222 vaccinees, only 5 or 6 were seropositive at baseline.

TCRdb keeps only in-frame clones here, not all; method: immunoSEQ multiplex PCR. In the table there are 140,000 to 150,000 clones, about 92% of which are singletons. Germline assignment: CDR1 MNHNS and CDR2 SASEGT. J gave up 1 base and V 2 bases, and 4 bases lay outside the gene matches. This CDR3 region has 15 residues. The receptor's source is an adult who had recovered from COVID-19. The chain is built from TRBV6-1 and TRBJ2-7, with 8 bases identical to TRBD2. Sequencing was performed on peripheral blood, taken after recovery from COVID-19. In DNA form, the CDR3 reads TGTGCCAGCAGTGAAAGGGGGACTAGATCCTACGAGCAGTACTTC. Amino acids: CASSERGTRSYEQYF.